The next 25 T cell receptor beta chains were all read from a single sample in a study of T cell responses to AZD1222 COVID-19 vaccine. Method: immunoSEQ multiplex PCR; TCRdb's copy keeps in-frame clones and lacks some. The sample contains under 150,000 clones, around 93% of which appear only once. The sample in question was peripheral blood, obtained on day 0 of AZD1222 vaccination. These receptors were obtained from an adult in good health.

This chain joins TRBV13 and TRBJ1-1; TRBD1 matches at 7 bases. V lost 5 bases and J lost 5; bases outside the gene matches: 5. CDR1 is PRHDT and CDR2 is FYEKMQ in the germline V gene (reference sequence). This CDR3 has 13 residues. The CDR3 loop is CASSVDRATEAFF. The CDR3 bases are TGTGCCAGCAGCGTTGACAGGGCTACTGAAGCTTTCTTT.

The chain recombines TRBV3-1 (or the pseudogene TRBV3-2) with TRBJ1-3, with 10 bases lining up with TRBD1. The CDR3 extends over 14 amino acids. Per germline, CDR1 LGHDT and CDR2 YNNKEL (reference sequence). V gave up 6 bases and J gave up 5 bases; unmatched junction bases: 4. The DNA for the CDR3 is TGTGCCAGCAGGACGACAGGGGGCCGAAACACCATATATTTT. Translation gives CASRTTGGRNTIYF.

This chain uses TRBV14 with TRBJ2-4; D gene ambiguous. Per germline, CDR1 SGHDN and CDR2 FVKESK. With 2 bases removed from V and 0 bases from J, the gap between germline ends came to 11 bases. This CDR3 spans 16 amino acids. This CDR3 is CASSQSSLLAKNIQYF. Here the CDR3 DNA reads TGTGCCAGCAGCCAAAGTTCTCTTCTAGCCAAAAACATTCAGTACTTC.

This chain uses TRBV7-6 with TRBJ2-1; D is unclear. Germline V gene data show CDR1 as SGHVS and CDR2 as FNYEAQ. The CDR3 totals 15 residues. Trimming removed 2 bases from V and 2 bases from J, with 10 bases in between. The chain's CDR3 is CASSLSHSTYNEQFF. CDR3 coding DNA: TGTGCCAGCAGCTTAAGCCATTCCACCTACAATGAGCAGTTCTTC.

The V call is TRBV19, the J call TRBJ1-5; weak D call: TRBD1 (5 bases). This CDR3 is built from 15 residues. Germline V gene data show CDR1 as LNHDA and CDR2 as SQIVND (reference sequence). V was trimmed by 5 bases and J by 1 base, leaving 12 bases between them. CDR3 residues: CASSLAWDSNQPQHF. The CDR3 nucleotides are TGTGCCAGTAGTCTAGCCTGGGACAGCAATCAGCCCCAGCATTTT.

The V gene is TRBV19, the J gene TRBJ1-3; 7 bases agree with TRBD1. J lost 0 bases, V lost 9 bases, and 2 bases had no gene match. Per the germline V gene, CDR1 is LNHDA and CDR2 is SQIVND (reference sequence). CDR3 length: 13 amino acids. Written as DNA, the CDR3 is TGTGCCAGCGGGACAGACTCTGGAAACACCATATATTTT. Its protein product is CASGTDSGNTIYF.

The chain is built from TRBV10-3 and TRBJ2-7, with 11 bases identical to TRBD2. The CDR3 length is 15 residues. Germline V gene sequence: CDR1 ENHRY, CDR2 SYGVKD. Losses at the gene ends were 6 bases for V and 4 bases for J; bases not matched to a gene: 8. The CDR3 DNA reads as TGTGCCATCAGCTCTATAGCGGGAGGGAGGTACGAGCAGTACTTC. Translated, it gives CAISSIAGGRYEQYF.

This chain joins TRBV27 and TRBJ1-4; D gene unclear. The V and J ends lost 7 bases and 7 bases respectively, with 16 bases between them. The V gene's germline CDR1 is MNHEY and CDR2 SMNVEV (reference sequence). CDR3 size: 14 residues. CDR3: CASTVSYGSEKLFF. The DNA for the CDR3 is TGTGCCAGCACTGTTTCGTATGGGAGTGAAAAACTGTTTTTT.

This chain links TRBV24-1 with TRBJ2-3; D unresolved. CDR3 length: 13 residues. Per the germline V gene, CDR1 is KGHDR and CDR2 is SFDVKD. V lost 4 bases to trimming and J lost 10 bases, with 14 bases between them. CDR3 in amino acids: CATSEPGDSAQYF. CDR3 DNA: TGTGCCACCAGTGAACCCGGAGATTCTGCGCAGTATTTT.

The chain has TRBV30 and TRBJ2-4; D gene uncertain. Between the trimmed V and J ends, which lost 1 base and 7 bases, there was a span of 5 bases. CDR1 and CDR2 from the germline V gene are GTSNPN and SVGIG (reference sequence). The CDR3 has 11 amino acids. The CDR3 reads CAWSGLNIQYF. The CDR3 DNA sequence: TGTGCCTGGAGTGGGTTGAACATTCAGTACTTC.

Here the CDR3 reads CASSPPTSGREQFF. The CDR3 DNA sequence: TGTGCCAGCAGCCCCCCGACTAGCGGGAGGGAGCAGTTCTTC. This rearrangement joins TRBV28 to TRBJ2-1; the match to TRBD2 covers 13 bases. The CDR3 is made up of 14 amino acids. V lost 6 bases, J lost 10 bases, and 6 bases stayed unmatched. The germline gives CDR1 MDHEN, CDR2 SYDVKM.

This rearrangement joins TRBV24-1 to TRBJ1-2; D gene ambiguous. CDR1 KGHDR and CDR2 SFDVKD come from the germline V gene. V lost 6 bases to trimming and J lost 4 bases, with 5 bases between them. The CDR3 sequence is 11 residues long. This CDR3 reads CATSNTYGYTF. The CDR3 DNA sequence: TGTGCCACCAGTAATACCTATGGCTACACCTTC.

This rearrangement joins TRBV5-1 to TRBJ2-1, with D tentatively TRBD1 (8 bases). Germline assignment: CDR1 SGHRS and CDR2 YFSETQ. CDR3 length equals 14 residues. V was pared by 0 bases and J by 6 bases, with 10 bases between. CDR3 protein: CASSLDRGGNEQFF. The CDR3 coding sequence is TGCGCCAGCAGCTTGGACAGGGGGGGCAATGAGCAGTTCTTC.

The chain uses TRBV6-5 and TRBJ2-1; weak D call: TRBD1 (5 bases). V was cut by 6 bases and J by 4 bases, with 10 bases left in between. Germline V gene data show CDR1 as MNHEY and CDR2 as SVGAGI. CDR3 size: 13 residues. This chain's CDR3 is CASRYDSYNEQFF. The DNA for the CDR3 is TGTGCCAGCAGATACGACAGTTACAATGAGCAGTTCTTC.

The genes are TRBV2 and TRBJ2-1; TRBD2 matches at 11 bases. Trimming cost V 7 bases and J 0 bases; bases outside gene matches: 8. CDR3 length equals 17 residues. Per germline, CDR1 SNHLY and CDR2 FYNNEI. CDR3: CASTNSGRGISYNEQFF. The CDR3 DNA is TGTGCCAGCACAAATAGCGGGAGGGGAATCTCCTACAATGAGCAGTTCTTC.

V gene TRBV20-1 combines with J gene TRBJ1-2, with D perhaps matching TRBD1 (5 bases). Germline loops: CDR1 DFQATT, CDR2 SNEGSKA (reference sequence). Trimming shortened V by 3 bases and J by 2 bases, and 7 bases separated the two germline ends. The CDR3 covers 12 residues. The CDR3 here is CSASQGNYGYTF. The CDR3 DNA reads as TGCAGTGCTAGTCAGGGAAACTATGGCTACACCTTC.

The CDR3 nucleotides read TGTGCCAGCAGGCCCATAGGGGAAAAACTGTTTTTT. Translation gives CASRPIGEKLFF. The J gene is TRBJ1-4, the V gene TRBV27; D not certain. This CDR3 spans 12 amino acids. V was clipped by 6 bases and J by 8 bases, with 10 bases between them. The germline CDR1 and CDR2 sequences are MNHEY and SMNVEV (reference sequence).

CDR3 coding DNA: TGTGCCAGCAGCTGGAAGACTAGCGGGAGTTACGAGCAGTACTTC. Protein: CASSWKTSGSYEQYF. V gene TRBV7-9 combines with J gene TRBJ2-7; 12 bases are shared with TRBD2. With V trimmed by 4 bases and J by 4 bases, 5 bases remained unmatched. CDR3 length: 15 residues. The germline V gene has CDR1 SEHNR and CDR2 FQNEAQ (reference sequence).

The genes are TRBV5-4 and TRBJ2-2; unclear D gene. CDR1 is SGHNT and CDR2 is YYREEE in the germline V gene (reference sequence). V gave up 4 bases and J gave up 0 bases, with 7 bases separating them. The CDR3 spans 14 residues. The chain's CDR3 is CASSPGSNTGELFF. In nucleotides, the CDR3 is TGTGCCAGCAGCCCTGGCTCGAACACCGGGGAGCTGTTTTTT.

CDR3 sequence: CASSMAGYSGNTIYF. Here the CDR3 DNA reads TGTGCCAGTAGTATGGCCGGCTACTCTGGAAACACCATATATTTT. The rearrangement uses TRBV19 and TRBJ1-3, with unresolved D. CDR3 length: 15 residues. Trimming took off 3 bases at V and 0 bases at J, with 9 bases between the two ends. The germline V gene has CDR1 LNHDA and CDR2 SQIVND (reference sequence).

This clone has a single count. The rearrangement links TRBV6-1 to TRBJ1-1; D gene uncertain. The ends were cut back, 1 base at V and 1 base at J, with 4 bases in the middle. Per germline, CDR1 MNHNS and CDR2 SASEGT. The CDR3 runs to 13 residues. CDR3 coding DNA: TGTGCCAGCAGTGAAGTTTGGAACACTGAAGCTTTCTTT. It translates to CASSEVWNTEAFF.

DNA for the CDR3: TGTGCCATCCTGATTATAGGGCGGCACTATGGCTACACCTTC. Its translation: CAILIIGRHYGYTF. The chain has TRBV7-9 and TRBJ1-2; D not resolved. The V end lost 10 bases, the J end lost 3 bases, and 18 bases lay between the germline ends. Germline V gene lookup returns CDR1 SEHNR and CDR2 FQNEAQ (reference sequence). The CDR3 length is 14 residues. The full variable domain, with the rest looked up from reference TRBV7-9 and TRBJ1-2, is DTGVSQNPRHKITKRGQNVTFRCDPISEHNRLYWYRQTLGQGPEFLTYFQNEAQLEKSRLLSDRFSAERPKGSFSTLEIQRTEQGDSAMYLCAILIIGRHYGYTFGSGTRLTVV.

This CDR3 is CASSLLVAYGYTF. Here the CDR3 DNA reads TGTGCCAGCAGTTTATTGGTTGCCTATGGCTACACCTTC. This chain uses TRBV28 with TRBJ1-2, with D uncertain. The V end lost 1 base, the J end lost 4 bases, and 7 bases lay between the germline ends. In germline, CDR1 is MDHEN, CDR2 SYDVKM. CDR3 length equals 13 residues.

The count of this clone is one. The rearrangement links TRBV19 to TRBJ1-2; 8 nucleotides match TRBD1. The CDR3 consists of 14 residues. From germline, CDR1 is LNHDA and CDR2 SQIVND (reference sequence). With 3 bases clipped from V and 4 bases from J, the junction kept 4 bases outside the gene matches. CDR3 sequence (DNA): TGTGCCAGTAGTATCGGACAGGGTACCTATGGCTACACCTTC. This gives the protein CASSIGQGTYGYTF.

The rearrangement links TRBV9 to TRBJ2-7; D uncertain. Per the germline V gene, CDR1 is SGDLS and CDR2 is YYNGEE. V was trimmed by 4 bases and J by 1 base, leaving 9 bases between them. CDR3 length: 13 amino acids. CDR3 region: CASSPVPSYEQYF. The CDR3 region has the DNA TGTGCCAGCAGCCCGGTACCATCCTACGAGCAGTACTTC.